This TCR beta chain was identified in a study of control samples from healthy donors and cancer patients. Sequenced by immunoSEQ multiplex PCR; TCRdb stores in-frame clones only, minus some. Of over 100,000 clones in the sample, approximately 92% are singletons; the top ten hold about 2.5%. The V end lost 1 base, the J end lost 7 bases, and 8 bases lay between the germline ends. Germline V lookup: CDR1 MGHRA, CDR2 YSYEKL. The CDR3 runs 13 residues. The rearrangement links TRBV4-1 to TRBJ2-4; no firm D call. This receptor was taken from a man in his forties in good health. The sample consisted of blood. CDR3 protein: CASSQGPSNIQYF. The DNA of the CDR3 is TGCGCCAGCAGCCAAGGGCCGTCCAACATTCAGTACTTC.